The present T cell receptor beta chain was sequenced within a study of T-cell reconstitution after alpha-beta-depleted transplantation in children. Overall study findings and caveats: Hyperexpanded clones declined; after one year, newly produced T cells mostly supplied diversity. In some patients, recipient T cells and intrathymic progenitors surviving conditioning explained high day-60 diversity.

Preparing the TCRbeta library involved the use of unique molecular identifiers. TCRdb re-analysed the PCR reads in MiXCR, keeping a single row per CDR3 protein. The sample shows 240,000 or so distinct CDR3 sequences, roughly 8.2% of them seen only once. This clonotype was counted ten times or more. The antigen is undetermined. The CDR3 totals 13 residues. The V end was cut by 5 bases, the J end by 4 bases, with 11 bases between. From germline, CDR1 is MNHEY and CDR2 SVGAGI. The starting material was PBMCs, mostly from graft donor cells, obtained 180 days after TCRalphabeta/CD19-depleted stem cell transplant. The chain recombines TRBV6-5 with TRBJ1-2; TRBD1 might be the D (5 bases). This TCR was sampled from a male patient aged 5 to 17 who had a stem cell transplant for acute lymphoblastic leukemia, so the T cells may come from the graft donor. This CDR3 is CASSRGLGYGYTF. The CDR3 DNA is TGTGCCAGCAGTCGGGGGTTAGGCTATGGCTACACCTTC.